The 11 T cell receptor beta chains below come from one sample, sequenced in a study of blood T cells in healthy people across ages. A J-beta primer mix and a sample-barcoded 5' primer were used in a second PCR of roughly 6 to 11 cycles. TCRdb ran MiXCR on the 5' RACE reads and lists one entry per CDR3 protein. This table has approximately 1.5 million distinct CDR3 sequences, about 35% appearing once. The sample taken for sequencing was blood. The source of these receptors is a woman in her twenties or thirties in good health.

This sequence joins TRBV28 and TRBJ2-1; the D call may be TRBD1 or TRBD2 (5 bases each). The CDR3 contains 18 residues. In germline, CDR1 is MDHEN, CDR2 SYDVKM. Trimming removed 6 bases from V and 1 base from J, with 22 bases in between. The CDR3 DNA follows: TGTGCCAGCAGCCCTCTCGGTGGGGGAGCGTTTTCCTACAATGAGCAGTTCTTC. Protein sequence: CASSPLGGGAFSYNEQFF.

This clonotype was seen only a few times. This chain connects TRBV20-1 to TRBJ1-1; weak D call: TRBD1 (6 bases). V was trimmed by 1 base and J by 3 bases, leaving 24 bases between them. The CDR3 spans 18 residues. The germline gives CDR1 DFQATT, CDR2 SNEGSKA (reference sequence). In nucleotides, the CDR3 is TGCAGTGCTAGAGGTATTTTAATTGGGGCAGGGGCGGACACTGAAGCTTTCTTT. It is translated as CSARGILIGAGADTEAFF.

The sample holds a few counts of this clonotype. The chain employs TRBV28 and TRBJ1-5; 7 positions agree with TRBD1. Germline loops: CDR1 MDHEN, CDR2 SYDVKM. The CDR3 totals 15 residues. Trimming removed 5 bases from V and 7 bases from J; junction bases left unmatched: 11. The CDR3 nucleotides read TGTGCCAGCAGTCCCGGGACAGCGTTTTGGCAGCCCCAGCATTTT. It translates to CASSPGTAFWQPQHF.

J is TRBJ2-2 and V is TRBV12-3 or TRBV12-4; 8 bases match TRBD1. The CDR3 runs 16 residues. J lost 1 base, V lost 6 bases, and 7 bases had no gene match. The CDR3 loop is CASSNSGTGNTGELFF. CDR3 nucleotides: TGTGCCAGCAGCAATTCCGGGACAGGGAACACCGGGGAGCTGTTTTTT.

This chain uses TRBV3-1 with TRBJ1-1; D might be TRBD1 (5 bases). The V gene lost 0 bases and the J gene lost 5 bases, with 19 bases spanning the gap. CDR1 is LGHDT and CDR2 is YNNKEL in the germline V gene (reference sequence). The CDR3 covers 17 residues. The CDR3 loop reads CASSQERSGRLRTEAFF. Here the CDR3 DNA reads TGTGCCAGCAGCCAAGAGAGATCGGGACGGCTAAGGACTGAAGCTTTCTTT.

The genes are TRBV3-1 and TRBJ2-7; the D is unclear. The CDR3 is 14 residues long. Germline assignment: CDR1 LGHDT and CDR2 YNNKEL (reference sequence). V lost 7 bases to trimming and J lost 7 bases, with 20 bases between them. The CDR3 nucleotides read TGTGCCAGCACCCTGCTTGCAGGTGGGTCGGAGCAGTACTTC. This translates into CASTLLAGGSEQYF.

In this sample, this clonotype turned up a few times. The rearrangement links TRBV4-1 to TRBJ2-7; D call uncertain. Per germline, CDR1 MGHRA and CDR2 YSYEKL. The CDR3 length is 14 residues. V was cut by 1 base and J by 3 bases, with 10 bases left in between. CDR3 sequence (DNA): TGCGCCAGCAGCCAAGGCCCTACCAGCTACGAGCAGTACTTC. As protein: CASSQGPTSYEQYF.

The chain recombines TRBV6-2 or TRBV6-3 with TRBJ2-3; D call uncertain. This CDR3 spans 15 amino acids. The V end was cut by 5 bases, the J end by 0 bases, with 12 bases between. The germline V gene has CDR1 MNHEY and CDR2 SVGEGT. This CDR3 is CASSKGQGSTDTQYF. For the CDR3, the DNA is TGTGCCAGCAGTAAGGGCCAAGGAAGCACAGATACGCAGTATTTT.

This clonotype was seen a few times. V is TRBV5-1 and J is TRBJ2-3, with 12 bases matching TRBD1. Germline V gives CDR1 SGHRS, CDR2 YFSETQ. The CDR3 is 16 amino acids. The ends lost 0 bases at V and 5 bases at J; junction bases unmatched: 4. This chain's CDR3 is CASSLVGQGAGDTQYF. The CDR3 nucleotides read TGCGCCAGCAGCTTGGTGGGACAGGGGGCAGGAGATACGCAGTATTTT.

Concerning this clonotype itself: The junction differs from germline at one of its ends, possibly a read error. The chain uses TRBV12-3 or TRBV12-4 and TRBJ1-5; D gene ambiguous. The CDR3 is made up of 13 amino acids. The CDR3 loop is CASNLVGDQPQHF. As DNA, the CDR3 is TGTGCCAGCAATTTAGTCGGTGATCAGCCCCAGCATTTT.

The J gene is TRBJ2-5, the V gene TRBV3-1; 16 bases agree with TRBD2. The germline V gene has CDR1 LGHDT and CDR2 YNNKEL (reference sequence). This CDR3 region has 19 residues. The junction had 10 bases not matched to a gene; V was cut back by 1 base and J by 5 bases. CDR3 nucleotide sequence: TGTGCCAGCAGCCAAGGTCACGGGACTAGCGGGGGGGGCTTCGAGACCCAGTACTTC. Encoded protein: CASSQGHGTSGGGFETQYF.